This TCR beta chain was retrieved from a study of T cells in Graves' hyperthyroidism and ophthalmopathy (dated by TCRdb to between 2019 and 2020). General notes on the study: A discovery cohort of fewer than 110 patients, 43 with Graves' ophthalmopathy and over 55 with stable Graves' hyperthyroidism, was used to find distinguishing TCR V-J signatures. The roughly 100 discovery patients were randomly divided into training and test sets at a 7:3 ratio. In six Graves' hyperthyroidism patients, the study also compared T-cell repertoires from thyroid tissue with T-cell repertoires from blood. TCR Vbeta CDR3 sequencing of some 140 peripheral blood samples (roughly 41 ophthalmopathy, some 75 hyperthyroidism and approximately 17 progressor patients) is reported in the paper. Following sampling, methimazole starting at 30 mg daily was given to hyperthyroidism patients, and high-dose intravenous methylprednisolone was given to ophthalmopathy patients. An independent validation cohort of under 20 hyperthyroidism patients and about 16 patients who later progressed to ophthalmopathy tested prospective prediction of ophthalmopathy.

Sequences SQVTM (CDR1) and ANQGSEA (CDR2) are obtained from the germline V gene. The CDR3 runs 13 residues from the cysteine to the phenylalanine. The retained sequence is limited to the CDR3, 39 bases, with the frame set at the first base. Relative to germline, V is 3 bases shorter and J is 7 bases shorter, with 15 bases between their ends. Concerning this clonotype itself: No antigen is known for it. No much larger clonotype is one base removed from it; base qualities were not supplied.

Exclusion was applied to patients with uncontrolled infections, other autoimmune diseases, pregnancy or lactation. Diagnoses relied on clinical symptoms, serum thyroxine and TRAb, thyroid ultrasound and orbital computed tomography. Trizol reagent was used to extract total RNA, and RNA quality was then checked on an Agilent 2100 Bioanalyzer. General findings and caveats noted by the study authors: No statistical method was used to fix the sample size in advance, and group allocation was not hidden from the investigators. Most expanded thyroid clonotypes (frequency above 0.001) were also detected in blood, suggesting blood repertoires may reflect thyroid immune responses. In validation, the model predicted progression to ophthalmopathy with just under 71% sensitivity and over 72% specificity, a median of about six months before onset. In cross-validation, a model built on a 13 V-J signature told ophthalmopathy apart from stable hyperthyroidism with about 90% sensitivity and about 81% specificity, and in testing the same model reached 80%/75%.

Amplification of TCR beta CDR3 regions was carried out from RNA transcripts. The first round of RT-PCR for the TCR CDR3 was performed with the HTBI primer set and the Qiagen OneStep RT-PCR kit. Libraries were constructed in a second round of multiplex PCR, after which size selection and purification were carried out. Paired-end sequencing of the libraries was performed with 100 bp reads on an Illumina HiSeq2000. The authors' analysis ran thus. Raw data were processed with SOAPnuke, discarding reads with adapters, uncalled bases, mean Phred below 15, or no exact constant-primer or identifier match. COPE v1.2.5 was used to merge the high-quality paired reads, and each unique nucleotide sequence was defined as a clonotype. MiTCR v1.1 was used to align clonotypes to the IMGT TRBV, TRBD and TRBJ reference segments. Only V-J combinations with frequency above 0.0001, covering 99% to 99.2% of repertoires, were analysed. A TCS score was defined as the ratio between F50 (clonal expansion) and ExV (chaos), using BLOSUM62-based TCRdist between CDR3 peptides within each V-J. Welch's t-statistics and random forest reduced roughly 530 V-J features to 13, which were used in a naive Bayes classifier (R e1071). The similarity between thyroid and blood repertoires was quantified using the Morisita-Horn index. TCRdb trimmed the raw reads at Q25, called clones with MiXCR and kept productive beta chains. Every CDR3 protein is listed once, alongside the most common genes and DNA of its rows. The V and J calls here are based on TCRdb, not the publication. Recorded for this sample are about 640,000 distinct CDR3 sequences; roughly 45% of them occurred a single time. The ten largest clones take up approximately 7.2% of the sample.

The sequencing sample was made of peripheral blood or thyroid tissue (not recorded which). The sequence joins TRBV29-1 to TRBJ1-1; a tentative D call is TRBD1 (6 bases match). The sequence came from an adult man with Graves' disease, either hyperthyroidism or ophthalmopathy (not recorded which). The nucleotide sequence is given as TGCAGCGTTGACGGAGGGGGTACTCTTGAAGCTTTCTTT. This codes for CSVDGGGTLEAFF.